The 23 T cell receptor beta chains given below trace back to one sample, sequenced in a study of T cells in Graves' hyperthyroidism and ophthalmopathy. TCR beta CDR3 region amplification was performed from RNA transcripts. HTBI primers were employed in a first-round RT-PCR of the TCR CDR3. TCRdb reprocessed the multiplex PCR reads via MiXCR and lists one record per CDR3 protein. The sample holds about 500,000 distinct CDR3 sequences, roughly 15% seen once. What was sequenced was blood. The receptor set was obtained from a woman between 18 and 29 years old with Graves' ophthalmopathy.

This clonotype showed up many times. The rearrangement links TRBV12-3 or TRBV12-4 to TRBJ2-1, with D perhaps matching TRBD2 (5 bases). The V gene lost 2 bases and the J gene lost 8 bases, with 7 bases spanning the gap. This CDR3 is 12 amino acids long. CDR3 DNA sequence: TGTGCCAGCAGTTTAACTAGTTATGAGCAGTTCTTC. Protein sequence: CASSLTSYEQFF.

As regards this clonotype: Germline is not matched at one junction end, which may reflect a read error. The chain employs TRBV7-7 and TRBJ2-2, with D possibly matching TRBD2 (6 bases). The germline gives CDR1 SSHAT, CDR2 FNYEAQ (reference sequence). This CDR3 has 18 residues. CDR3 in amino acids: CASSLRASVSGDTGELFF. The CDR3 DNA follows: TGTGCTAGCAGCTTAAGAGCTAGCGTGAGTGGGGACACCGGGGAGCTGTTTTTT.

This clonotype occurred many times. The chain has TRBV20-1 and TRBJ2-3; a possible D gene is TRBD2 (6 bases). The CDR3 extends over 13 amino acids. CDR1 is DFQATT, CDR2 SNEGSKA, per germline (reference sequence). Between the trimmed V and J ends, which lost 8 bases and 0 bases, there was a span of 12 bases. CDR3 residues: CSFTGDSTDTQYF. CDR3 nucleotides: TGCAGTTTTACGGGGGATAGCACAGATACGCAGTATTTT.

This clonotype was counted at least ten times. J is TRBJ1-2 and V is TRBV11-2; TRBD1 matches 7 bases. V was clipped by 1 base and J by 2 bases; unmatched bases: 4. The CDR3 has 15 residues. The V gene's germline CDR1 is SGHAT and CDR2 FQNNGV. The CDR3 spells CASSLGRGQNYGYTF. The CDR3 bases are TGTGCCAGCAGCTTAGGACGGGGACAGAACTATGGCTACACCTTC.

This clonotype was seen ten or more times. The rearrangement joins TRBV30 to TRBJ2-7; TRBD1 matches at 7 bases. CDR1 is GTSNPN and CDR2 is SVGIG in the germline V gene (reference sequence). Trimming at V came to 3 bases and at J to 4 bases, leaving 9 bases not matched to a gene. The CDR3 length is 14 residues. The DNA of the CDR3 is TGTGCCTGGAGGTCGAGGGGGCGCGAGTACGAGCAGTACTTC. Protein product: CAWRSRGREYEQYF. The variable domain in full, completed from reference TRBV30 and TRBJ2-7, reads SQTIHQWPATLVQPVGSPLSLECTVEGTSNPNLYWYRQAAGRGLQLLFYSVGIGQISSEVPQNLSASRPQDRQFILSSKKLLLSDSGFYLCAWRSRGREYEQYFGPGTRLTVT.

The CDR3 region has the DNA TGTGCCAGCTCACCACCACTTTCCCGGCCCTCTGGGGCCAACGTCCTGACTTTC. Its translation: CASSPPLSRPSGANVLTF. The chain couples TRBV18 to TRBJ2-6; D uncertain. CDR3 length equals 18 residues. With 0 bases removed from V and 0 bases from J, the gap between germline ends came to 12 bases. Germline assignment: CDR1 KGHSH and CDR2 LQKENI. The whole variable domain, filled in from reference TRBV18 and TRBJ2-6, reads NAGVMQNPRHLVRRRGQEARLRCSPMKGHSHVYWYRQLPEEGLKFMVYLQKENIIDESGMPKERFSAEFPKEGPSILRIQQVVRGDSAAYFCASSPPLSRPSGANVLTFGAGSRLTVL.

This clonotype was seen ten or more times. This sequence joins TRBV10-3 and TRBJ2-3; no reliable D call. This CDR3 contains 15 residues. The germline V gene encodes CDR1 ENHRY and CDR2 SYGVKD. Trimming left V 2 bases short and J 2 bases short, with 11 bases between. The CDR3 here is CAISEPDRVTDTQYF. CDR3 bases: TGTGCCATCAGTGAGCCCGATCGGGTCACAGATACGCAGTATTTT.

The genes are TRBV7-3 and TRBJ2-3, with TRBD2 identical over 14 bases. J gave up 6 bases and V 6 bases, and 8 bases lay outside the gene matches. Per the germline V gene, CDR1 is SGHTA and CDR2 is FQGTGA. The length of the CDR3 is 16 residues. The CDR3 is CASSSGTSGRGDTQYF. CDR3 sequence (DNA): TGTGCCAGCAGTTCAGGGACTAGCGGGAGAGGTGATACGCAGTATTTT.

The V gene is TRBV9, the J gene TRBJ1-1; possible D gene TRBD1, 5 bases. Germline V lookup: CDR1 SGDLS, CDR2 YYNGEE. V dropped 4 bases and J dropped 4 bases, with 20 bases sitting between them. The CDR3 sequence is 16 residues long. DNA of the CDR3: TGTGCCAGCAGCCTAGGGGACTCTGCGGGAATCACTGAAGCTTTCTTT. This codes for CASSLGDSAGITEAFF.

V usage is TRBV29-1 and J usage is TRBJ1-1; D is unclear. Germline CDR1 SQVTM, CDR2 ANQGSEA. This CDR3 contains 13 residues. V lost 2 bases and J lost 1, with 8 bases in between. The CDR3 loop is CSVERVGNTEAFF. Here the CDR3 DNA reads TGCAGCGTTGAAAGGGTAGGGAACACTGAAGCTTTCTTT. The variable domain in full, with the rest retrieved from reference TRBV29-1 and TRBJ1-1, is SAVISQKPSRDICQRGTSLTIQCQVDSQVTMMFWYRQQPGQSLTLIATANQGSEATYESGFVIDKFPISRPNLTFSTLTVSNMSPEDSSIYLCSVERVGNTEAFFGQGTRLTVV.

In its sample, this clonotype was seen many times. The gene calls are TRBV28 and TRBJ2-5, with D hard to call. Germline V gene sequence: CDR1 MDHEN, CDR2 SYDVKM. Trimming removed 7 bases at V and 1 base at J, with 13 bases between. This CDR3 contains 14 residues. The CDR3 sequence: CASKESASQETQYF. In DNA, the CDR3 is TGTGCCAGCAAAGAGTCTGCTTCCCAAGAGACCCAGTACTTC.

This clonotype was seen ten or more times. This sequence joins TRBV18 and TRBJ1-2, with a tentative D call TRBD1 (6 bases). Germline CDR1 is KGHSH and CDR2 is LQKENI. V gave up 6 bases and J gave up 0 bases, with 14 bases separating them. CDR3 size: 15 residues. CDR3 region: CASSFDRKTNYGYTF. The CDR3 region has the DNA TGTGCCAGCTCGTTCGACAGGAAGACTAACTATGGCTACACCTTC.

This clonotype showed up many times. The chain employs TRBV30 and TRBJ1-1; TRBD1 agrees at 8 bases. The V gene end was trimmed by 3 bases and the J gene end by 2 bases; junction bases not matched to a gene: 5. The germline gives CDR1 GTSNPN, CDR2 SVGIG (reference sequence). This CDR3 contains 14 residues. CDR3 loop: CAWRGDRRNTEAFF. Written as DNA, the CDR3 is TGTGCCTGGAGAGGGGACAGGAGAAACACTGAAGCTTTCTTT.

There are many counts of this clonotype. The V gene is TRBV12-3 or TRBV12-4, the J gene TRBJ1-2; D is perhaps TRBD1 (6 bases). The CDR3 contains 15 residues. V lost 5 bases to trimming and J lost 4 bases, with 17 bases between them. CDR3 sequence: CASSPGAGSTYGYTF. CDR3 DNA sequence: TGTGCCAGCAGTCCGGGGGCAGGGTCAACCTATGGCTACACCTTC.

This clonotype came up a few times. V usage is TRBV6-1 and J usage is TRBJ2-7, with 10 bases that match TRBD1. Germline CDR1 and CDR2: MNHNS and SASEGT. There are 14 residues in the CDR3. V dropped 7 bases and J dropped 2; count of bases not matched to a gene: 5. CDR3 DNA: TGTGCCAGCACCGACGGGACAGGGGCCTACGAGCAGTACTTC. Encoded protein: CASTDGTGAYEQYF.

This clonotype appeared many times. The V and J genes are TRBV3-1 and TRBJ2-1; 9 positions agree with TRBD2. This CDR3 has 17 residues. Germline assignment: CDR1 LGHDT and CDR2 YNNKEL (reference sequence). Germline trimming cut 4 bases from V and 1 base from J; bases unmatched to any gene: 8. The CDR3 region is CASSRRPGLASYNEQFF. Written as DNA, the CDR3 is TGTGCCAGCAGCCGAAGACCGGGACTAGCATCCTACAATGAGCAGTTCTTC.

The chain carries TRBV2 and TRBJ2-5; TRBD1 aligns across 11 bases. The CDR3 extends over 15 amino acids. V was pared by 4 bases and J by 4 bases, with 5 bases of the junction left unmatched. Germline loops: CDR1 SNHLY, CDR2 FYNNEI. For the CDR3, the DNA is TGTGCCAGCAGTGGGGACAGGGGGGTCGGAGAGACCCAGTACTTC. Translated: CASSGDRGVGETQYF.

This clonotype was recorded many times. The chain combines TRBV7-2 with TRBJ2-7; D possibly matches TRBD1 or TRBD2 (5 bases each). The CDR3 sequence is 14 residues long. Trimming removed 6 bases from V and 2 bases from J, with 14 bases in between. CDR1 and CDR2 (germline): SGHTA, FQGNSA. The DNA for the CDR3 is TGTGCCAGCAGTGCTACCGGGGCTACCTACGAGCAGTACTTC. This gives the protein CASSATGATYEQYF. Looking up the rest from reference TRBV7-2 and TRBJ2-7 gives the full variable domain: GAGVSQSPSNKVTEKGKDVELRCDPISGHTALYWYRQSLGQGLEFLIYFQGNSAPDKSGLPSDRFSAERTGGSVSTLTIQRTQQEDSAVYLCASSATGATYEQYFGPGTRLTVT.

The table lists this clonotype with a few counts. The rearrangement joins TRBV29-1 to TRBJ1-1; 8 positions agree with TRBD1. Germline trimming cut 7 bases from V and 4 bases from J; bases unmatched to any gene: 11. Germline CDR1 SQVTM, CDR2 ANQGSEA. This CDR3 is built from 14 residues. CDR3 nucleotide sequence: TGCAGCGCACTGACAGGGGACCTCGCCACTGAAGCTTTCTTT. Translation gives CSALTGDLATEAFF.

This clonotype was detected ten times or more. This chain joins TRBV30 and TRBJ1-5, with D possibly matching TRBD1 (6 bases). Germline V gene sequence: CDR1 GTSNPN, CDR2 SVGIG (reference sequence). V was trimmed by 0 bases and J by 4 bases, leaving 13 bases between them. There are 15 residues in the CDR3. DNA of the CDR3: TGTGCCTGGAGTGTACCCGGGACACAAAATCAGCCCCAGCATTTT. Translation: CAWSVPGTQNQPQHF.

The genes are TRBV27 and TRBJ2-2, with a weak D call TRBD1 (5 bases). The V gene's germline CDR1 is MNHEY and CDR2 SMNVEV (reference sequence). Trimming removed 3 bases at V and 4 bases at J, with 12 bases between. This CDR3 comprises 15 residues. The CDR3 sequence is CASSLRSQGTGELFF. The CDR3 DNA follows: TGTGCCAGCAGTTTGCGGTCCCAGGGCACCGGGGAGCTGTTTTTT.

The V gene is TRBV4-3, the J gene TRBJ2-2; D uncertain. The CDR3 runs to 16 residues. CDR1 is LGHNA and CDR2 is YSLEER in the germline V gene. V lost 4 bases and J lost 2, with 14 bases in between. CDR3 DNA: TGCGCCAGCAGCCCGCGCACGAGCGCTAACACCGGGGAGCTGTTTTTT. Protein product: CASSPRTSANTGELFF.

This clonotype was seen many times. The rearrangement links TRBV30 to TRBJ2-4; weak D call: TRBD1 (5 bases). V lost 1 base and J lost 5, with 12 bases in between. This CDR3 is 14 amino acids long. Germline V CDR1 and CDR2: GTSNPN, SVGIG (reference sequence). CDR3 amino acids: CAWSAWGGENIQYF. The CDR3 coding sequence is TGTGCCTGGAGTGCCTGGGGCGGAGAAAACATTCAGTACTTC.